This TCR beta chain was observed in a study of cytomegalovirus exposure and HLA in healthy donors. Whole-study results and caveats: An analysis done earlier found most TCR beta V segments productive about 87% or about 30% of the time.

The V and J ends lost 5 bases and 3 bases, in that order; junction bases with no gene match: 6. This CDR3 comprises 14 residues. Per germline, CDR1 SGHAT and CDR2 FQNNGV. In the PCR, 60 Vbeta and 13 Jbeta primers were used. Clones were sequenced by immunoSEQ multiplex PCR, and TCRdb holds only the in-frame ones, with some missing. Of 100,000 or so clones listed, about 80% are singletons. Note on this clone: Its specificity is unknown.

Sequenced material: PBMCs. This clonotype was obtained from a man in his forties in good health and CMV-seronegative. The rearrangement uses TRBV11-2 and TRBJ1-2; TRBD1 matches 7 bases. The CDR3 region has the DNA TGTGCCAGCAGCATACAGGGGCAGGACTATGGCTACACCTTC. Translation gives CASSIQGQDYGYTF.